Described below is a single TCR beta chain sequence and its context. The antigen remains undetermined. Germline CDR1 is SGDLS and CDR2 is YYNGEE. Trimming cost V 5 bases and J 2 bases; bases outside gene matches: 6. This CDR3 spans 15 amino acids. The data were taken from a study of T-cell reconstitution after alpha-beta-depleted transplantation in children. Unique molecular identifiers were used in preparing the TCRbeta library. In TCRdb, the PCR reads were re-called with MiXCR into one record per CDR3 protein. The table shows 800,000 to 1,000,000 distinct CDR3 sequences, with about 29% occurring only once. General study results and limits: Where some patients showed high TCRbeta diversity at day 60, it came from recipient T cells and thymic progenitors that had survived. Approximately two months post-transplant, alpha-beta T cells reportedly originated from several hundred expanded graft clones.

The source material was PBMCs, mostly from graft donor cells, sampled 360 days after TCRalphabeta/CD19-depleted stem cell transplant. The rearrangement joins TRBV9 to TRBJ2-1, with TRBD2 matching 8 bases. This clonotype was obtained from a boy under two years old who had a stem cell transplant for SCID, so the T cells may come from the graft donor. CDR3 region: CASSYGGGTYNEQFF. The CDR3 DNA is TGTGCCAGCAGTTACGGGGGGGGGACCTACAATGAGCAGTTCTTC.